Listed here are 14 T cell receptor beta chains from one sample, sequenced in a study of vaccination and CD4 T cells after COVID-19. No antigen has been identified for these receptors. Scientists ran DNA taken from cultured CD4+ T cells through the Oncomine TCR Beta short-read assay for sequencing. MiXCR, applied by TCRdb to the PCR reads, yields one record per CDR3 protein. The table shows fewer than 20,000 distinct CDR3 sequences, with 35% to 50% occurring only once. The treatment denotes: approximately 11-day PBMC culture with coronavirus spike peptide pools or control peptides (ViraFEST assay). This material consisted of CD4+ T cells from blood, cultured in vitro, taken after SARS-CoV-2 vaccination. The receptors were gathered from a human donor who had recovered from COVID-19.

J is TRBJ2-1 and V is TRBV15; no clear D gene. V lost 2 bases, J lost 9 bases, and 8 bases lay in between. The CDR3 covers 12 residues. The germline V gene has CDR1 LNHNV and CDR2 YYDKDF (reference sequence). The CDR3 here is CATSRFLGEQFF. The CDR3 DNA follows: TGTGCCACCAGCAGATTTCTGGGTGAGCAGTTCTTC.

Comment on this clonotype: Given a much more abundant clone one base away, this may be a read error. The chain carries TRBV20-1 and TRBJ2-1; D remains unclear. There are 13 residues in the CDR3. Germline lookup yields CDR1 DFQATT and CDR2 SNEGSKA (reference sequence). CDR3 in DNA: TGCAGTGCTAGTGCCGTGGCAGATGGTGAGCGGTTCTTC. This encodes CSASAVADGERFF.

This clonotype was seen more than once but under ten times. This chain uses TRBV20-1 with TRBJ2-5; a possible D gene is TRBD1 (6 bases). Trimming cost V 7 bases and J 5 bases, with 17 bases left between them. This CDR3 has 13 amino acids. Germline CDR1 reads DFQATT; CDR2 reads SNEGSKA (reference sequence). The CDR3 coding sequence is TGCAGTGTTCAGCAACAGGGTCGGGAGACCCAGTACTTC. It specifies CSVQQQGRETQYF.

This chain links TRBV6-1 with TRBJ2-1; 11 positions agree with TRBD1. Germline V gene data show CDR1 as MNHNS and CDR2 as SASEGT. The CDR3 is made up of 16 amino acids. Losses at the gene ends were 5 bases for V and 4 bases for J; bases not matched to a gene: 7. The CDR3, as DNA: TGTGCCAGCAGTCAGCGGGGACAGGGGGAATACAATGAGCAGTTCTTC. Translation gives CASSQRGQGEYNEQFF.

This clonotype was observed a few times. The CDR3 coding sequence is TGTGCCACCCAATGGAGGGCCACAGATACGCAGTATTTT. Amino acid sequence: CATQWRATDTQYF. This chain links TRBV7-9 with TRBJ2-3, with TRBD2 as a possible D gene (6 bases). V lost 10 bases to trimming and J lost 2 bases, with 13 bases between them. The CDR3 has 13 amino acids. CDR1 SEHNR and CDR2 FQNEAQ come from the germline V gene (reference sequence). Full variable domain (remainder filled in from reference TRBV7-9 and TRBJ2-3): DTGVSQNPRHKITKRGQNVTFRCDPISEHNRLYWYRQTLGQGPEFLTYFQNEAQLEKSRLLSDRFSAERPKGSFSTLEIQRTEQGDSAMYLCATQWRATDTQYFGPGTRLTVL.

This clonotype was counted a few times. The V call is TRBV2, the J call TRBJ1-5; no definite D call. The germline V gene has CDR1 SNHLY and CDR2 FYNNEI. Trimming pared 4 bases from V and 0 bases from J, leaving 13 bases between. This CDR3 region has 16 residues. Here the CDR3 reads CASSVGEDYSNQPQHF. CDR3 DNA sequence: TGTGCCAGCAGTGTTGGGGAGGACTATAGCAATCAGCCCCAGCATTTT. Together with reference TRBV2 and TRBJ1-5, the CDR3 gives the full variable domain: EPEVTQTPSHQVTQMGQEVILRCVPISNHLYFYWYRQILGQKVEFLVSFYNNEISEKSEIFDDQFSVERPDGSNFTLKIRSTKLEDSAMYFCASSVGEDYSNQPQHFGDGTRLSIL.

This clonotype has more than one count but fewer than ten. The V and J genes are TRBV20-1 and TRBJ2-3; D uncertain. The CDR3 spans 15 residues. The V end lost 0 bases, the J end lost 0 bases, and 10 bases lay between the germline ends. CDR1 and CDR2 from the germline V gene are DFQATT and SNEGSKA (reference sequence). This chain's CDR3 is CSARDRVTSTDTQYF. In DNA form, the CDR3 reads TGCAGTGCTAGAGATCGGGTAACTAGCACAGATACGCAGTATTTT.

In regard to this clonotype: A read error may account for a junction end that differs from germline. The chain has TRBV27 and TRBJ2-5, with TRBD2 matching over 11 bases. From germline, CDR1 is MNHEY and CDR2 SMNVEV (reference sequence). The CDR3 loop spans 15 amino acids. The CDR3 sequence: CASSQGLAGLETQYF. The CDR3 DNA reads as TGTGCCAGCAGCCAAGGACTAGCGGGCCTAGAGACCCAATACTTC.

The V call is TRBV7-9, the J call TRBJ2-2; perhaps TRBD1 as D (5 bases). This CDR3 contains 18 residues. Germline V gives CDR1 SEHNR, CDR2 FQNEAQ (reference sequence). V lost 7 bases, J lost 4 bases, and 25 bases lay in between. The CDR3 DNA sequence: TGTGCCAGCACCGATAGCCCCACACAGGAGACTCGCACCGGGGAGCTGTTTTTT. It translates to CASTDSPTQETRTGELFF.

This chain connects TRBV28 to TRBJ2-5; 7 bases are shared with TRBD2. The CDR3 has 16 amino acids. Trimming removed 2 bases from V and 2 bases from J; junction bases left unmatched: 8. In germline, CDR1 is MDHEN, CDR2 SYDVKM. This CDR3 is CASSLIGLAEQETQYF. The CDR3 DNA reads as TGTGCCAGCAGTTTAATTGGGCTAGCGGAACAAGAGACCCAGTACTTC. The full variable domain, completed using reference TRBV28 and TRBJ2-5, is DVKVTQSSRYLVKRTGEKVFLECVQDMDHENMFWYRQDPGLGLRLIYFSYDVKMKEKGDIPEGYSVSREKKERFSLILESASTNQTSMYLCASSLIGLAEQETQYFGPGTRLLVL.

V usage is TRBV6-1 and J usage is TRBJ2-7; TRBD2 matches at 9 bases. Germline CDR1 is MNHNS and CDR2 is SASEGT. Trimming at V came to 6 bases and at J to 4 bases, leaving 4 bases not matched to a gene. CDR3 length: 13 residues. The CDR3 is CASSTSGPYEQYF. As DNA, the CDR3 is TGTGCCAGCAGCACTAGCGGGCCGTACGAGCAGTACTTC.

This rearrangement joins TRBV11-3 to TRBJ2-1; weak D call: TRBD2 (5 bases). Germline loops: CDR1 SGHNT, CDR2 YENEEA. Trimming removed 5 bases from V and 6 bases from J, with 17 bases in between. The CDR3 consists of 15 residues. Here the CDR3 reads CASSLGLADLNEQFF. DNA for the CDR3: TGTGCCAGCAGCCTCGGCCTAGCAGACCTCAATGAGCAGTTCTTC.

V and J are TRBV11-1 and TRBJ1-1; 8 bases match TRBD1. Germline CDR1 SGHAT, CDR2 FQDESV (reference sequence). Losses at the gene ends were 3 bases for V and 3 bases for J; bases not matched to a gene: 3. The CDR3 contains 14 residues. CDR3 residues: CASSLQGADTEAFF. The CDR3 DNA sequence: TGTGCCAGCAGCTTGCAGGGGGCTGACACTGAAGCTTTCTTT.

This sequence joins TRBV28 and TRBJ1-1, with D maybe TRBD1 (5 bases). The CDR3 totals 16 residues. With 2 bases removed from V and 6 bases from J, the gap between germline ends came to 19 bases. CDR1 is MDHEN, CDR2 SYDVKM, per germline. Written as DNA, the CDR3 is TGTGCCAGCAGTTTACGCACGGGGACCACGGTGTCTGAAGCTTTCTTT. It codes for CASSLRTGTTVSEAFF.